This T cell receptor (beta chain) derives from a study of cytomegalovirus exposure and HLA in healthy donors. PCR employed 60 Vbeta and 13 Jbeta primers. Authors' methods: Unique TCR beta chains totaled some 78 million in a later count, with around 11 million of them shared. The method was immunoSEQ multiplex PCR; TCRdb's version includes in-frame clones alone and lacks a portion of them. That table is the source of V, J and clone size, and D and trimming were worked out from the DNA. The sample includes approximately 83,000 clones, 70% to 90% of them seen just once. With respect to this clone: The antigen is not known.

Study outcomes and limitations: In an earlier analysis, about 87% or about 30%: the productive usage of most TCR beta V segments. Under in vitro conditions, three CMV-associated chains were confirmed as specific for CMV antigens.

V lost 3 bases and J 8 bases, leaving 11 bases between the germline ends. CDR1 and CDR2 from the germline V gene are SGHTA and FQGNSA. CDR3 length: 13 residues. This TCR was recovered from a man between 18 and 35 years old in good health and CMV-seronegative. This chain joins TRBV7-2 and TRBJ2-1, with a possible D match to TRBD2 (6 bases). The specimen sequenced was PBMCs. The CDR3 DNA reads as TGTGCCAGCAGCTTTTCGGGGGAATATGAGCAGTTCTTC. Its protein product is CASSFSGEYEQFF.